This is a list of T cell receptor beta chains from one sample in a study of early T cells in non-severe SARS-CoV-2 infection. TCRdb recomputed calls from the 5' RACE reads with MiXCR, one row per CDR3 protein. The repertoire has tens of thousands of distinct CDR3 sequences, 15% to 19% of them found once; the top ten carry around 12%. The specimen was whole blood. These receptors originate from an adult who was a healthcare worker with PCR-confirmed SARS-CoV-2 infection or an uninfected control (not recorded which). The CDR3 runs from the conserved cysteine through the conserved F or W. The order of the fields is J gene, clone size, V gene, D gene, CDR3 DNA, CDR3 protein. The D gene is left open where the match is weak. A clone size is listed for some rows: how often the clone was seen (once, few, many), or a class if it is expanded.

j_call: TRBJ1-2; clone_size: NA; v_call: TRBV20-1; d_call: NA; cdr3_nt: TGCAGTGCTAGTAGTGGGCTTGGCTACACCTTC; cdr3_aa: CSASSGLGYTF
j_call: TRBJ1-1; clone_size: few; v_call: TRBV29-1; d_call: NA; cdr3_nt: TGCAGCGCCGCACAGGGATTTGAAGCTTTCTTT; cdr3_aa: CSAAQGFEAFF
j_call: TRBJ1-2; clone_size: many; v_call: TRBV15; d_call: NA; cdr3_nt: TGTGCCACCAGCAGAGATCAATCGCAGGCATCGGGCTACACCTTC; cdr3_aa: CATSRDQSQASGYTF
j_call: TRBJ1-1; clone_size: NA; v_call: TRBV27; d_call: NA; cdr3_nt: TGTGCCAGCAGTTCTACTCTGAGGACTGAAGCTTTCTTT; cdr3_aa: CASSSTLRTEAFF
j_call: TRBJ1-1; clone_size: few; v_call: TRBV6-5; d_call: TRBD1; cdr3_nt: TGTGCCAGCAGTTTCACAGGGGGCACTGAAGCTTTCTTT; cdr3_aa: CASSFTGGTEAFF
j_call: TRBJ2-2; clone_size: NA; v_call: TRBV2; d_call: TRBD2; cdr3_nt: TGTGCCAGCAGCTCGACTAGCGGGGGTGCCGGGGAGCTGTTTTTT; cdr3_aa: CASSSTSGGAGELFF
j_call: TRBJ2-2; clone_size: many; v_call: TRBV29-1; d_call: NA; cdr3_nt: TGCAGCGTGAACACCGGGGAGCTGTTTTTT; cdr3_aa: CSVNTGELFF
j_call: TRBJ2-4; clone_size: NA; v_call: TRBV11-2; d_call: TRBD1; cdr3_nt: TGTGCCAGCAGCGCCGACAGGGGAAACATTCAGTACTTC; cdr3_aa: CASSADRGNIQYF
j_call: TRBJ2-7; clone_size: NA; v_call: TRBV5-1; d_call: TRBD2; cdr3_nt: TGCGCCAGCAGCGTGGGACTAGCGGGAGGGAAGGACGAGCAGTACTTC; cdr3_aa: CASSVGLAGGKDEQYF
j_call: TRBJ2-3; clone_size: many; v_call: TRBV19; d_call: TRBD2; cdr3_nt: TGTGCCACCCGACGGGGGAGGGCCGGGGATACGCAGTATTTT; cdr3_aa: CATRRGRAGDTQYF
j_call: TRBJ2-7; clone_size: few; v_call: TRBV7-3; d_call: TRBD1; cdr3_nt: TGTGCCAGCAGCTCTGACAGGGGGCAAAAGCAGTACTTC; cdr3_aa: CASSSDRGQKQYF
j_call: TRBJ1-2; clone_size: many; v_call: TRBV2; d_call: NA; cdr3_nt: TGTGCCAGCAGCCCAAGGGGGGCCTATGGCTACACCTTC; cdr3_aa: CASSPRGAYGYTF
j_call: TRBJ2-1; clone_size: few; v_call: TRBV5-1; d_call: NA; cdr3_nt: TGCGCCAGCAGCTTGCAAGTTAACAATGAGCAGTTCTTC; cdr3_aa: CASSLQVNNEQFF
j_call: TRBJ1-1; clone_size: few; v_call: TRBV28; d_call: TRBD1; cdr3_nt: TGTGCCAGCACTCTGACCGCACAGGGGGCGAGTGTGGCTTTCTTT; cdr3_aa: CASTLTAQGASVAFF
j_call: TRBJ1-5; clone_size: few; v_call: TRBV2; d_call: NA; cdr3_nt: TGTGCCAGCAGCTTACAGGGAAGCCAGCCCCAGCATTTT; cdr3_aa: CASSLQGSQPQHF
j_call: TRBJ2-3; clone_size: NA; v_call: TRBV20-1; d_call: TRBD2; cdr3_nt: TGCAGTGTTCTACTAGCGGGAAGCACAGATACGCAGTATTTT; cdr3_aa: CSVLLAGSTDTQYF
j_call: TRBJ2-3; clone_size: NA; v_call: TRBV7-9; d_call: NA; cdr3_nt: TGTGCCAGCAGCGCATTTATTGGGCAGGGAAGGGATACGCAGTATTTT; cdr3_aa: CASSAFIGQGRDTQYF
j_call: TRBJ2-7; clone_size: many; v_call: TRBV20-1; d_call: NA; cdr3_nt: TGCAGTGCCGGCGGACAGACCTACGAGCAGTACTTC; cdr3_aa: CSAGGQTYEQYF
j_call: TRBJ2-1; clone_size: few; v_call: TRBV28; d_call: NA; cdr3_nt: TGTGCCAGTAGTCGGGGCGCCTACAATGAGCAGTTCTTC; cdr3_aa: CASSRGAYNEQFF
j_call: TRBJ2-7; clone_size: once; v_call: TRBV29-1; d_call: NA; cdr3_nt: TGCAGCGTTGAAACAAGCTACGAGCAGTACTTC; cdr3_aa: CSVETSYEQYF
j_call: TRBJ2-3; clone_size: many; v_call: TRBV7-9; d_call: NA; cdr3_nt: TGTGCCAGCAGCTTAGATGGGAGCACAGATACGCAGTATTTT; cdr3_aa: CASSLDGSTDTQYF
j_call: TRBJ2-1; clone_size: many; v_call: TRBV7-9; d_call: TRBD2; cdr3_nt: TGTGCCAGCAGCCTAGGACTAGCGGGAGAAGAATTTGAGCAGTTCTTC; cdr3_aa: CASSLGLAGEEFEQFF
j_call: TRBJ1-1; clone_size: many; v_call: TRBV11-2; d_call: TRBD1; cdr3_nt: TGTGCCAGCAGCTTAGAGACAGGGGGCACTGAAGCTTTCTTT; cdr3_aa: CASSLETGGTEAFF
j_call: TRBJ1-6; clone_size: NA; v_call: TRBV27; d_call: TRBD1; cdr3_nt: TGTGCCAGCAGATACGACAGGGTTAATTCACCCCTCCACTTT; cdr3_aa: CASRYDRVNSPLHF
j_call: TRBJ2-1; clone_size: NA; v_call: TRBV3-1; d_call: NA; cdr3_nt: TGTGCCAGCAGCCAAGCTGGGAGCGCGTTCTTC; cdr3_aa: CASSQAGSAFF
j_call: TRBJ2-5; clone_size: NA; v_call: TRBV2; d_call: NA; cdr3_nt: TGTGCCAGCAGGGGGGATAGCCTTGGGACCCAGTACTTC; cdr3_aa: CASRGDSLGTQYF
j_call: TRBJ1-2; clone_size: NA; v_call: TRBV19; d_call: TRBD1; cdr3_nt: TGTGCCACCCTTGACAGGGGGCGAGGCTATGGCTACACCTTC; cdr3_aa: CATLDRGRGYGYTF
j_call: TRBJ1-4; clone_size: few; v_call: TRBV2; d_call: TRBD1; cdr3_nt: TGTGCCAGCAACAGGGGCAACTTACGGGAAAAACTGTTTTTT; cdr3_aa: CASNRGNLREKLFF
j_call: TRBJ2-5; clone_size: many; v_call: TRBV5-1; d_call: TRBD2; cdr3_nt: TGCGCCAGCAGCTTGTACGCTAGCGGACAAGAGACCCAGTACTTC; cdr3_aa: CASSLYASGQETQYF
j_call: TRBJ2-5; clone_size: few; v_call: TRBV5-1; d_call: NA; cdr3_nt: TGCGCCAGCAGCTTGGCTGCGGGATCGGGAGAGACCCAGTACTTC; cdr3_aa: CASSLAAGSGETQYF
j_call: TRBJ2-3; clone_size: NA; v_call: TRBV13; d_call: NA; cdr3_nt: TGTGCCAGCAGTAAAACAGATACGCAGTATTTT; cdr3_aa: CASSKTDTQYF
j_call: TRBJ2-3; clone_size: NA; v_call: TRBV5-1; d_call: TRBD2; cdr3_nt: TGCGCCAGCAGCACAGGACTAGCGGGGCGCCTAGGGGATACGCAGTATTTT; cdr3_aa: CASSTGLAGRLGDTQYF
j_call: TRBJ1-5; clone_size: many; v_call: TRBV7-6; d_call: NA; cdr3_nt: TGTGCCAGCAGCTTACAGGGTGTAGGCAATCAGCCCCAGCATTTT; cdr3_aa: CASSLQGVGNQPQHF
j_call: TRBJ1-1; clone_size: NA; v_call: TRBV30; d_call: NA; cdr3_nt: TGTGCCTGGAGTGCCGGGGAGAACACTGAAGCTTTCTTT; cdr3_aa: CAWSAGENTEAFF
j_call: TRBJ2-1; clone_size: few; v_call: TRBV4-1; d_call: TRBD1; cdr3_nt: TGCGCCAGCAGCCAAGTCCCGGGACAGGCCTACAATGAGCAGTTCTTC; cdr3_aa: CASSQVPGQAYNEQFF
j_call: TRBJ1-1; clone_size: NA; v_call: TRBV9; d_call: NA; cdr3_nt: TGTGCCAGCAGTCGCACGGGCCTTGACACTGAAGCTTTCTTT; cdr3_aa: CASSRTGLDTEAFF
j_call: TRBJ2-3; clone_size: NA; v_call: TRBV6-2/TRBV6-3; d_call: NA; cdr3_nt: TGTGCCAGCAGTTTCTTCGATAGAGGACTCCCGTGGGATACGCAGTATTTT; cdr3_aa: CASSFFDRGLPWDTQYF
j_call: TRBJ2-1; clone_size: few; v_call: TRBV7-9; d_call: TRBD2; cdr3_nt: TGTGCCAGCAGCTTAGCGGGGACTAGCGGGAACAATGAGCAGTTCTTC; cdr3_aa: CASSLAGTSGNNEQFF
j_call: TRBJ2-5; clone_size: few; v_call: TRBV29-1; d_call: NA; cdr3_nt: TGCAGCGTTGATGCAGGAAGGGAGACCCAGTACTTC; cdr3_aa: CSVDAGRETQYF
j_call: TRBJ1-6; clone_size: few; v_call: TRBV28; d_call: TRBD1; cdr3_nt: TGTGCCAGCAGTTTTGCCGGGACAGGGGGTTCACCCCTCCACTTT; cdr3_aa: CASSFAGTGGSPLHF
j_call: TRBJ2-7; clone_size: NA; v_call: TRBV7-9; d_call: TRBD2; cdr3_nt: TGTGCCAGCAGAGAAGGACTAGCGGGGACCTACGAGCAGTACTTC; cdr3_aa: CASREGLAGTYEQYF
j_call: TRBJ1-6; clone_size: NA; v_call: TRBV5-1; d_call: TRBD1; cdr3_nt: TGCGCCAGCAGCCCCGACAGGGCAACACCCCTCCACTTT; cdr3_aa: CASSPDRATPLHF
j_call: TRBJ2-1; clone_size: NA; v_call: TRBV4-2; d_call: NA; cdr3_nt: TGTGCCAGCAGCCAAGATTTAAGGGCTAGCTCCTACAATGAGCAGTTCTTC; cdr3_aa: CASSQDLRASSYNEQFF
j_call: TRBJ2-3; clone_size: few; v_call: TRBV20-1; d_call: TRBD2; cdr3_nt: TGCAGTGCTATGAGCGGGAACCCAGATACGCAGTATTTT; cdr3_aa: CSAMSGNPDTQYF
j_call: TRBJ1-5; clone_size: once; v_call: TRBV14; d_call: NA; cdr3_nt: TGTGCCAGCAGCCAAGGTCCAGGAAATCAGCCCCAGCATTTT; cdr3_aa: CASSQGPGNQPQHF
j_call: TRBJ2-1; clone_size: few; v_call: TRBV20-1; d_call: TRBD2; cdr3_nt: TGCAGTGCCAAAGGACTAGCGGGAGGGAACAATGAGCAGTTCTTC; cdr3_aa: CSAKGLAGGNNEQFF
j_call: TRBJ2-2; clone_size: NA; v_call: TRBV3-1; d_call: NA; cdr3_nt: TGTGCCAGCAGCCAACTGAAGAACACCGGGGAGCTGTTTTTT; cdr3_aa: CASSQLKNTGELFF
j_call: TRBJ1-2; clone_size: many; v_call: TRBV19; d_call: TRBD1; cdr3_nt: TGTGCCAGTAGTAGGACAGGGTCCTATGGCTACACCTTC; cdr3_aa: CASSRTGSYGYTF
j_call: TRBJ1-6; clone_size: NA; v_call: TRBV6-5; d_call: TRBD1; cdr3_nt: TGTGCCAGCAGGCGGGACAGGGGAAATTCACCCCTCCACTTT; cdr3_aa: CASRRDRGNSPLHF
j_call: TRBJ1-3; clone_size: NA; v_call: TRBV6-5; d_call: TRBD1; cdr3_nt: TGTGCCAGCAGTTACTCGAAGGGGGCAAACACCATATATTTT; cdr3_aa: CASSYSKGANTIYF
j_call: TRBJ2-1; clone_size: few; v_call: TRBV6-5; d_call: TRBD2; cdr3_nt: TGTGCCAGCAGGGCTAGCGGAGGAAATGAGCAGTTCTTC; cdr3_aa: CASRASGGNEQFF
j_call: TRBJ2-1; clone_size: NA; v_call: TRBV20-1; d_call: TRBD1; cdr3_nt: TGCAGTCCACAGGGGGCAACCTACAATGAGCAGTTCTTC; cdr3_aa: CSPQGATYNEQFF
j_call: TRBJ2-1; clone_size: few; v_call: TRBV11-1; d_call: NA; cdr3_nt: TGTGCCAGCAGCTTAGGACAGGAAGGGAATGAGCAGTTCTTC; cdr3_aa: CASSLGQEGNEQFF
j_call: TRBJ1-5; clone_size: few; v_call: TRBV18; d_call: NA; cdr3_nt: TGTGCCAGCTCACAAGACAGGAATCACCCCCAGCATTTT; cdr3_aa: CASSQDRNHPQHF
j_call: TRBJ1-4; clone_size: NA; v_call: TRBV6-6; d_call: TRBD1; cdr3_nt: TGTGCCAGCAGTTCCCGGGACAGGGAAACTAATGAAAAACTGTTTTTT; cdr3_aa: CASSSRDRETNEKLFF
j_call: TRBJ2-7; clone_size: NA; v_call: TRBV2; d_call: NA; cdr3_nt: TGTGCCAGCAGTGAAGCGCGCCACGCCGAGCAGTACTTC; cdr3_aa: CASSEARHAEQYF
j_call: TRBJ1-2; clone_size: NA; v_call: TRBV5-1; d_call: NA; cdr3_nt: TGCGCCAGCAGCTTCGGACAGCTTAACTATGGCTACACCTTC; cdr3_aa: CASSFGQLNYGYTF
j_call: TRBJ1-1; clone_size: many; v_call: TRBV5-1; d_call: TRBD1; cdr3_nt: TGCGCCAGCCGGGACAGGGTGAAACCTGAAGCTTTCTTT; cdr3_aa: CASRDRVKPEAFF